These 10 T cell receptor beta chains were sequenced from one sample in a study of early T cells in non-severe SARS-CoV-2 infection. TCRdb itself ran the 5' RACE reads through MiXCR, one entry per CDR3 protein. The sample holds about 37,000 distinct CDR3 sequences, 5.8% seen once. Sequencing was performed on whole blood. These receptors were taken from an adult who was a healthcare worker with PCR-confirmed SARS-CoV-2 infection or an uninfected control (not recorded which).

This clonotype was counted ten times or more. Germline is not matched at one junction end, which may reflect a read error. The chain combines TRBV4-3 with TRBJ2-7, with D unresolved. Germline lookup yields CDR1 LGHNA and CDR2 YSLEER. This CDR3 is 11 amino acids long. Written as DNA, the CDR3 is TGCGCCAGCAGCCAAGACTACGGGCAGTACTTC. Translated: CASSQDYGQYF.

This clonotype was observed at least ten times. This sequence joins TRBV14 and TRBJ1-1; 12 bases are a match to TRBD1. The CDR3 consists of 17 residues. Germline V lookup: CDR1 SGHDN, CDR2 FVKESK. Trimming removed 4 bases from V and 1 base from J; junction bases left unmatched: 7. The CDR3, as DNA: TGTGCCAGCAGCCCGTGGGACAGGGGGCGCGGGAACACTGAAGCTTTCTTT. Protein: CASSPWDRGRGNTEAFF. The whole variable domain, remainder taken from reference TRBV14 and TRBJ1-1, is EAGVTQFPSHSVIEKGQTVTLRCDPISGHDNLYWYRRVMGKEIKFLLHFVKESKQDESGMPNNRFLAERTGGTYSTLKVQPAELEDSGVYFCASSPWDRGRGNTEAFFGQGTRLTVV.

This clonotype was seen at least ten times. V usage is TRBV11-2 and J usage is TRBJ2-7, with 8 bases lining up with TRBD2. V lost 1 base and J lost 2; bases outside the gene matches: 4. The length of the CDR3 is 15 residues. In germline, CDR1 is SGHAT, CDR2 FQNNGV. Here the CDR3 DNA reads TGTGCCAGCAGCTTAGTCGGGAGGGCCGCCTACGAGCAGTACTTC. As protein: CASSLVGRAAYEQYF. Variable domain in full (rest from reference TRBV11-2 and TRBJ2-7): EAGVAQSPRYKIIEKRQSVAFWCNPISGHATLYWYQQILGQGPKLLIQFQNNGVVDDSQLPKDRFSAERLKGVDSTLKIQPAKLEDSAVYLCASSLVGRAAYEQYFGPGTRLTVT.

This clonotype was seen only a few times. V gene TRBV20-1 combines with J gene TRBJ2-4, with 8 bases that match TRBD2. Germline CDR1 reads DFQATT; CDR2 reads SNEGSKA (reference sequence). V gave up 3 bases and J gave up 9 bases; unmatched junction bases: 10. The CDR3 contains 14 residues. The CDR3 DNA sequence: TGCAGTGCTAGGTCACCGGGAGGGTTGTTCATTCAGTACTTC. The encoded protein is CSARSPGGLFIQYF.

This clonotype was observed many times. This chain connects TRBV4-3 to TRBJ2-7; D might be TRBD2 (5 bases). This CDR3 contains 14 residues. Per germline, CDR1 LGHNA and CDR2 YSLEER. Trimming removed 4 bases at V and 0 bases at J, with 10 bases between. The CDR3 nucleotides read TGCGCCAGCAGCCGGACGGGAAACTCCTACGAGCAGTACTTC. It yields the protein CASSRTGNSYEQYF.

The chain has TRBV14 and TRBJ2-3; D is undetermined. The CDR3 loop spans 12 amino acids. Trimming took off 4 bases at V and 2 bases at J, with 4 bases between the two ends. From germline, CDR1 is SGHDN and CDR2 FVKESK. In nucleotides, the CDR3 is TGTGCCAGCAGCCTCGTCACAGATACGCAGTATTTT. Its translation: CASSLVTDTQYF. Together with reference TRBV14 and TRBJ2-3, the CDR3 gives the full variable domain: EAGVTQFPSHSVIEKGQTVTLRCDPISGHDNLYWYRRVMGKEIKFLLHFVKESKQDESGMPNNRFLAERTGGTYSTLKVQPAELEDSGVYFCASSLVTDTQYFGPGTRLTVL.

This clonotype was found many times. The V and J genes are TRBV11-3 and TRBJ2-7; TRBD1 matches at 9 bases. CDR3 size: 16 residues. CDR1 and CDR2 from the germline V gene are SGHNT and YENEEA. The junction had 8 bases not matched to a gene; V was cut back by 3 bases and J by 2 bases. This CDR3 is CASSFRSGTGTYEQYF. In DNA form, the CDR3 reads TGTGCCAGCAGCTTCCGCTCCGGGACAGGGACCTACGAGCAGTACTTC.

This clonotype showed up many times. This chain uses TRBV20-1 with TRBJ1-2; D is uncertain. Germline-derived CDR1 and CDR2 are DFQATT and SNEGSKA (reference sequence). CDR3 length: 14 residues. V was clipped by 3 bases and J by 6 bases, with 17 bases between them. For the CDR3, the DNA is TGCAGTGCTAGCCCCGCTGGGGAGAGGCATGGCTACACCTTC. Protein sequence: CSASPAGERHGYTF.

There are many counts of this clonotype. This chain links TRBV12-3 or TRBV12-4 with TRBJ1-6; no reliable D call. The CDR3 is made up of 15 amino acids. V gave up 3 bases and J gave up 7 bases, with 13 bases separating them. The CDR3 region is CASSFNSNGNSPLHF. The CDR3 DNA follows: TGTGCCAGCAGTTTTAACTCCAACGGGAATTCACCCCTCCACTTT.

The sample holds a few counts of this clonotype. V and J are TRBV3-1 and TRBJ1-1; D might be TRBD1 (5 bases). The CDR3 contains 14 residues. Germline lookup yields CDR1 LGHDT and CDR2 YNNKEL (reference sequence). Trimming removed 1 base from V and 4 bases from J, with 10 bases in between. The CDR3 region has the DNA TGTGCCAGCAGCCAAGCGTCCGGGGGCACTGAAGCTTTCTTT. This sequence encodes CASSQASGGTEAFF.